Listed below are T cell receptor beta chains from one sample, sequenced in a study of OX40 agonist ivuxolimab in advanced cancers. Assay: immunoSEQ multiplex PCR; the TCRdb copy retains only in-frame clones and omits some. The sample consists of about 38,000 clones, about 74% of them appearing once. The specimen was CD4+ or CD8+ T cells sorted from blood, collected in a trial of the OX40 agonist ivuxolimab. The receptors derive from an adult with an advanced solid tumor such as melanoma, head and neck, liver or kidney cancer. The CDR3 runs from the conserved cysteine through the conserved F or W. D genes are given only for firm matches. Size tells how often a clone was seen (once, few, many) or the class of an expanded clone, and some rows leave it out.

size,J,D,V,DNA,CDR3
-,TRBJ2-7,TRBD1,TRBV5-1,TGCGCCAGCAGCGCCGGGACAGGGATCTATGCCGAGCAGTACTTC,CASSAGTGIYAEQYF
few,TRBJ1-2,-,TRBV6-5,TGTGCCAGCAGTTATAGGGACACAGACTATGGCTACACCTTC,CASSYRDTDYGYTF
-,TRBJ2-5,-,TRBV7-9,TGTGCCAGCAGCTTAGTCGGACAAGAGACCCAGTACTTC,CASSLVGQETQYF
once,TRBJ2-3,TRBD2,TRBV9,TGTGCCAGCAGCGTAACAAGCGGGATCACAGATACGCAGTATTTT,CASSVTSGITDTQYF
few,TRBJ1-1,-,TRBV4-1,TGCGCCAGCAGCCAAAGGGGGAGAACTGAAGCTTTCTTT,CASSQRGRTEAFF
-,TRBJ1-1,-,TRBV5-3,TGTGCCAGCAGCTTGAAGGGGACGAACACTGAAGCTTTCTTT,CASSLKGTNTEAFF
-,TRBJ2-1,TRBD2,TRBV11-2,TGTGCCAGCACCCGCCGGCGGGAGGGCCCTTCGGAGCAGTTCTTC,CASTRRREGPSEQFF
-,TRBJ2-6,TRBD1,TRBV19,TGTGCCAGTAGAGCCGGGACAGGGGAATGGGGGGCCAACGTCCTGACTTTC,CASRAGTGEWGANVLTF
once,TRBJ1-1,-,TRBV7-2,TGTGCCAGCAGCTTAATGAACACTGAAGCTTTCTTT,CASSLMNTEAFF
-,TRBJ1-1,-,TRBV18,TGTGCCAGCTCACCACCGATGGCGGAAAAGACTGAAGCTTTCTTT,CASSPPMAEKTEAFF
-,TRBJ2-3,TRBD2,TRBV11-2,TGTGCCAGCAGCCCCGGGACTAGCGGCACAGATACGCAGTATTTT,CASSPGTSGTDTQYF
-,TRBJ1-1,TRBD1,TRBV27,TGTGCCAGCAGCCGGGACAGGATTTCGAACACTGAAGCTTTCTTT,CASSRDRISNTEAFF
-,TRBJ1-2,-,TRBV10-2,TGCGCCAGCAGTGAAACCAGCAACTATGGCTACACCTTC,CASSETSNYGYTF
-,TRBJ2-5,TRBD1,TRBV9,TGTGCCAGCAGCGTCAGGACAGGGGACTATGGTCGAGAGACCCAGTACTTC,CASSVRTGDYGRETQYF
-,TRBJ2-5,TRBD2,TRBV19,TGTGCCACCGCGGGAGGTGAGACCCAGTACTTC,CATAGGETQYF
few,TRBJ1-2,-,TRBV7-8,TGTGCCAGCAGCTTCAGCAGGAGTAACTATGGCTACACCTTC,CASSFSRSNYGYTF
few,TRBJ2-7,TRBD2,TRBV2,TGTGCCAGCAGAACGGGAGGGGAGCAGTACTTC,CASRTGGEQYF
-,TRBJ2-5,TRBD2,TRBV5-1,TGCGCCAGCAGCCCGGGACTAGCGGGAGGGCCGGGGGGGCAAGAGACCCAGTACTTC,CASSPGLAGGPGGQETQYF
few,TRBJ2-1,-,TRBV5-4,TGTGCCAGCAGCTGGGCGGGGTCGGGGGATGAGCAGTTCTTC,CASSWAGSGDEQFF
-,TRBJ2-1,TRBD2,TRBV14,TGTGCCAGCAGCACCATTATCGGGCGCCTAGCGGGTGAAACCTACAATGAGCAGTTCTTC,CASSTIIGRLAGETYNEQFF
once,TRBJ1-2,-,TRBV18,TGTGCCAGCTCAGCGGAAATTGGACAGTCCACCTCCTATGGCTACACCTTC,CASSAEIGQSTSYGYTF
-,TRBJ2-7,-,TRBV5-8,TGTGCCAGCAGCTTGGGGGGCTACGAGCAGTACTTC,CASSLGGYEQYF